This entry lists 8 T cell receptor beta chains sequenced from one sample in a study of T cells in tuberculosis. Assay: immunoSEQ multiplex PCR; the TCRdb copy retains only in-frame clones and omits some. Altogether 30,000 to 45,000 clones are present, 85% to 95% being singletons, with the ten largest covering roughly 6.4%. The sequencing sample was made of PBMCs. The source of these receptors is a donor between 10 and 35 years old with latent tuberculosis or without tuberculosis infection.

This chain links TRBV7-2 with TRBJ1-1, with D possibly TRBD1 on 5 matching bases. The CDR3 totals 15 residues. V was pared by 3 bases and J by 4 bases, with 15 bases between. Germline CDR1 SGHTA, CDR2 FQGNSA. DNA of the CDR3: TGTGCCAGCAGCTTGAAGGGACCCGGGGGCACTGAAGCTTTCTTT. It encodes CASSLKGPGGTEAFF.

The gene calls are TRBV27 and TRBJ2-7, with TRBD2 as a possible D gene (7 bases). CDR3 length: 15 amino acids. Germline CDR1 and CDR2: MNHEY and SMNVEV (reference sequence). Deletions cut 3 bases from V and 3 bases from J, with 15 bases between. CDR3 in DNA: TGTGCCAGCAGTTTGTTAGGGGGGAGGGACTACGAGCAGTACTTC. Its protein product is CASSLLGGRDYEQYF.

The V gene is TRBV9, the J gene TRBJ2-3; perhaps TRBD2 as D (6 bases). The germline gives CDR1 SGDLS, CDR2 YYNGEE. Trimming shortened V by 4 bases and J by 0 bases, and 12 bases separated the two germline ends. The CDR3 runs to 15 residues. The chain's CDR3 is CASSPRDSSTDTQYF. The CDR3 DNA is TGTGCCAGCAGCCCCCGGGACTCCAGCACAGATACGCAGTATTTT.

The V call is TRBV15, the J call TRBJ1-6, with unresolved D. The germline V gene encodes CDR1 LNHNV and CDR2 YYDKDF (reference sequence). The CDR3 runs 13 residues. Between the trimmed V and J ends, which lost 5 bases and 9 bases, there was a span of 11 bases. For the CDR3, the DNA is TGTGCCACCAGCGTGGCGGTGGGTTCACCCCTCCACTTT. The encoded protein is CATSVAVGSPLHF.

The chain couples TRBV5-6 to TRBJ1-3; D gene ambiguous. Germline CDR1 is SGHDT and CDR2 is YYEEEE. The CDR3 sequence is 16 residues long. Between the trimmed V and J ends, which lost 0 bases and 0 bases, there was a span of 10 bases. The CDR3 DNA reads TGTGCCAGCAGCTTGGCTAGTGTGAGCTCTGGAAACACCATATATTTT. It translates to CASSLASVSSGNTIYF.

The chain employs TRBV7-6 and TRBJ2-1; unclear D gene. Germline values: CDR1 SGHVS, CDR2 FNYEAQ. With 1 base removed from V and 5 bases from J, the gap between germline ends came to 15 bases. The CDR3 has 16 residues. The DNA for the CDR3 is TGTGCCAGCAGCTTAGGTCCGGTCTCCACCAACAATGAGCAGTTCTTC. It specifies CASSLGPVSTNNEQFF.

This chain connects TRBV19 to TRBJ2-4, with 7 bases lining up with TRBD2. Germline CDR1 and CDR2: LNHDA and SQIVND (reference sequence). V gave up 4 bases and J gave up 8 bases; unmatched junction bases: 8. CDR3 length equals 14 residues. DNA for the CDR3: TGTGCCAGTAGTAAGCGGGACGCACAGTACATTCAGTACTTC. It yields the protein CASSKRDAQYIQYF.

This rearrangement joins TRBV6-5 to TRBJ1-3; 7 bases agree with TRBD1. The CDR3 is made up of 15 amino acids. Germline V gene lookup returns CDR1 MNHEY and CDR2 SVGAGI. V gave up 5 bases and J gave up 2 bases; unmatched junction bases: 6. The CDR3 loop is CASSRGGQTGNTIYF. The CDR3 region has the DNA TGTGCCAGCAGTCGGGGGGGACAGACTGGAAACACCATATATTTT.